The clone carrying this T cell receptor delta chain was recorded a few times. One base separates it from a far larger clone, so it is likely a read error. The same CDR3 also results from other DNA sequences found in this sample. The data originate from a study of γδ T cells in repeated Plasmodium falciparum infection. TCRdb made new clone calls on the multiplex PCR reads using CATT. The data contain about 57,000 delta-chain clones, approximately 1.5% of them singletons. Source material: gamma-delta T cells from blood. The receptor was isolated from a pool of human donors (malaria-infected and uninfected, not separated).

CDR3 residues: CALGEPLREGDSAGKLIF. The CDR3 nucleotides are TGTGCCCTTGGGGAACCTCTTCGAGAGGGGGATAGTGCCGGGAAACTCATCTTT. This chain connects TRDV1 to TRDJ1; TRDD3 aligns across 8 bases. TCRdb gives no J gene; it was assigned here by matching the DNA to germline. The length of the CDR3 is 18 residues. Germline assignment: CDR1 TSWWSYY and CDR2 QGS.